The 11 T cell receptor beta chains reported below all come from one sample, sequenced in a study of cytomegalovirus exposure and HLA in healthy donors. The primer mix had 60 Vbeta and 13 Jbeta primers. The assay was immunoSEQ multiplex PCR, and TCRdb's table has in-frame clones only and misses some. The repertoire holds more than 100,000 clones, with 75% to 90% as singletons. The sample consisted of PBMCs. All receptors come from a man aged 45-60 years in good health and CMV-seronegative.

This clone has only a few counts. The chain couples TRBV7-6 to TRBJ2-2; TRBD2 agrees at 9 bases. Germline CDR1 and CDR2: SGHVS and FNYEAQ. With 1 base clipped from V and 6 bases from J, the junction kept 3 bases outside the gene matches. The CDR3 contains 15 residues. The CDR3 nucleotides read TGTGCCAGCAGCTTAGTGAGGACTAGCGCCGGGGAGCTGTTTTTT. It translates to CASSLVRTSAGELFF.

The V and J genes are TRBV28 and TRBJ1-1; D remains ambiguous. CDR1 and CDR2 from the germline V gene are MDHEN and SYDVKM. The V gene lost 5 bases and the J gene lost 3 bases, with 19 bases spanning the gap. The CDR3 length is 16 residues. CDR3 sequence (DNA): TGTGCCAGCAGTCCCGCTTACATCCTTGCGGACACTGAAGCTTTCTTT. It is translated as CASSPAYILADTEAFF.

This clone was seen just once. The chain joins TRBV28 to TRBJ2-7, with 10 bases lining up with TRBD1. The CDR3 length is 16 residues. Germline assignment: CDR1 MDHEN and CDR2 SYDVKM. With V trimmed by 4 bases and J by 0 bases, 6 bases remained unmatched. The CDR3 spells CASSSRDRGGSYEQYF. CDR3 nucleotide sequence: TGTGCCAGCAGTTCCCGGGACAGGGGAGGCTCCTACGAGCAGTACTTC.

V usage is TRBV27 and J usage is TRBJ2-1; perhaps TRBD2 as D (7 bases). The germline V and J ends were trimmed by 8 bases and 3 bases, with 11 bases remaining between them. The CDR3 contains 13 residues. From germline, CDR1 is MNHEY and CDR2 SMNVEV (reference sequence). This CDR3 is CASLGGVYNEQFF. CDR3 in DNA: TGTGCCAGCCTAGGGGGGGTCTACAATGAGCAGTTCTTC.

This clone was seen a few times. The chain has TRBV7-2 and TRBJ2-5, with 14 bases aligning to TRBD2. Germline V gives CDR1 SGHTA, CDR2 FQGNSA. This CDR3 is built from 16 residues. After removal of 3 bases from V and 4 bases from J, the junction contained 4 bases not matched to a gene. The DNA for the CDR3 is TGTGCCAGCAGCTTGGGACTAGCGGGGGTGGGAGAGACCCAGTACTTC. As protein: CASSLGLAGVGETQYF. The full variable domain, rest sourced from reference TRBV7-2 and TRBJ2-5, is GAGVSQSPSNKVTEKGKDVELRCDPISGHTALYWYRQSLGQGLEFLIYFQGNSAPDKSGLPSDRFSAERTGGSVSTLTIQRTQQEDSAVYLCASSLGLAGVGETQYFGPGTRLLVL.

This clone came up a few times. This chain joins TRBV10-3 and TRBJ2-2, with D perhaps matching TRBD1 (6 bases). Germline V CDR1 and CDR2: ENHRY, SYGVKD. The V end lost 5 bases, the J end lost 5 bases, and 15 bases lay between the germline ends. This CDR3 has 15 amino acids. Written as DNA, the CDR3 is TGTGCCATCAGTAGGGACATTGGAGGAACCGGGGAGCTGTTTTTT. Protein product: CAISRDIGGTGELFF.

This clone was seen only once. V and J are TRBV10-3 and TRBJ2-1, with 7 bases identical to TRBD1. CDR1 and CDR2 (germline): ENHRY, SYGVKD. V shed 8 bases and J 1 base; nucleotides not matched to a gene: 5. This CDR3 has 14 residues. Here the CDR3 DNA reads TGTGCCATCTGTCGGGGACAGTCCTACAATGAGCAGTTCTTC. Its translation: CAICRGQSYNEQFF.

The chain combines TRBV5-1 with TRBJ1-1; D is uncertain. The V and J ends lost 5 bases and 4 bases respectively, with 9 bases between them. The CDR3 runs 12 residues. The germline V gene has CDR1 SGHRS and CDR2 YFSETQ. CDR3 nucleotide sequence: TGCGCCAGCAGGGAGGGTACCACTGAAGCTTTCTTT. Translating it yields CASREGTTEAFF.

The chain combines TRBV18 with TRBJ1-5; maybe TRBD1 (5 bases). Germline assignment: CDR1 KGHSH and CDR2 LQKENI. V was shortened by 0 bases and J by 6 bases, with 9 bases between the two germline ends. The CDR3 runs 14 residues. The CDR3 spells CASSPPGGSQPQHF. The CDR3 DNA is TGTGCCAGCTCACCACCCGGGGGGAGTCAGCCCCAGCATTTT.

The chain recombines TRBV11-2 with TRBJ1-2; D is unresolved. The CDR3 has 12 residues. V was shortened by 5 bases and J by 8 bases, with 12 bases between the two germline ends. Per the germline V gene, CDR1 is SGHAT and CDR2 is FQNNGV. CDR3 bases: TGTGCCAGCAGCCATCCCGGGAGAGGCTACACCTTC. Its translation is CASSHPGRGYTF.

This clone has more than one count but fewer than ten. The CDR3 reads CASSRSGANTGELFF. CDR3 DNA: TGCGCCAGCAGCCGCAGCGGAGCGAACACCGGGGAGCTGTTTTTT. This chain links TRBV4-3 with TRBJ2-2; D is perhaps TRBD2 (5 bases). V lost 4 bases and J 0 bases, leaving 9 bases between the germline ends. This CDR3 has 15 amino acids. Germline V gene lookup returns CDR1 LGHNA and CDR2 YSLEER.